The present entry profiles one T cell receptor (beta chain) with its context. The data belong to a study of shared clonotypes between healthy human individuals. Trimming pared 1 base from V and 0 bases from J, leaving 6 bases between. The CDR3 runs to 15 residues. Per the germline V gene, CDR1 is MNHNS and CDR2 is SASEGT. Approximately 210 ng DNA, tens of thousands of T cell genomes, went into each sorted-subset replicate PCR. Assay: immunoSEQ multiplex PCR; the TCRdb copy retains only in-frame clones and omits some. This repertoire shows fewer than 850,000 clones, around 91% found once; its top ten account for 30% to 40%.

This TCR derives from a man between 18 and 29 years old in good health. Some clones in this sample may be carry-over from other donors' samples. Input material: memory CD8+ T cells from PBMCs. Noted subset: CD45RO+ cells pooled with CCR7-negative TemRA cells. The rearrangement uses TRBV6-1 and TRBJ2-2; D remains unclear. DNA of the CDR3: TGTGCCAGCAGTGAAGGGCCTGCGAACACCGGGGAGCTGTTTTTT. This codes for CASSEGPANTGELFF.